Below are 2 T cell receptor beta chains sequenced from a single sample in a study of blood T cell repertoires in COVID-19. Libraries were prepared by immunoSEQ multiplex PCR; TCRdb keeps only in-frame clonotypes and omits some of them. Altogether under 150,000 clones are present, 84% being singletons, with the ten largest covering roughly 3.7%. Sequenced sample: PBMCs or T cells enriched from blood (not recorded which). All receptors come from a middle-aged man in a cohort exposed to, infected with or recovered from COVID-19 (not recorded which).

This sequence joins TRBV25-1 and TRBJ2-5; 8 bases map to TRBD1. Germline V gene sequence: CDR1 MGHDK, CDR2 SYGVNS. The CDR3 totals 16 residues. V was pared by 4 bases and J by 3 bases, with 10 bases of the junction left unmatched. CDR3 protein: CASSGLTGVRKETQYF. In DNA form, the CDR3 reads TGTGCCAGCAGTGGGTTGACAGGGGTACGAAAAGAGACCCAGTACTTC.

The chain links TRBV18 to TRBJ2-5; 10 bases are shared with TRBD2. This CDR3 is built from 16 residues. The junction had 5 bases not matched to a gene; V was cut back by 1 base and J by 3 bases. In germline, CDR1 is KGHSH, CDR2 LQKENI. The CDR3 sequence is CASSPLRAGGKETQYF. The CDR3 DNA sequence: TGTGCCAGCTCACCACTTCGAGCGGGGGGGAAAGAGACCCAGTACTTC.